These 19 T cell receptor beta chains were all obtained from the same sample, sequenced in a study of cytomegalovirus exposure and HLA in healthy donors. The PCR made use of 60 Vbeta and 13 Jbeta primers. Some clones are missing from TCRdb's copy, which holds only in-frame ones; the method was immunoSEQ multiplex PCR. The sample has roughly 110,000 clones; 75% are singletons. The specimen sequenced was PBMCs. The receptors derive from a man aged 40-49 years in good health and CMV-seronegative.

The chain carries TRBV25-1 and TRBJ2-3; maybe TRBD2 (5 bases). CDR3 length equals 16 residues. The germline V and J ends were trimmed by 6 bases and 4 bases, with 20 bases remaining between them. Germline loops: CDR1 MGHDK, CDR2 SYGVNS. This CDR3 reads CASRLTTGSSSDTQYF. Written as DNA, the CDR3 is TGTGCCAGCAGACTCACGACGGGGTCGTCTTCAGATACGCAGTATTTT. The whole variable domain, remainder taken from reference TRBV25-1 and TRBJ2-3, is EADIYQTPRYLVIGTGKKITLECSQTMGHDKMYWYQQDPGMELHLIHYSYGVNSTEKGDLSSESTVSRIRTEHFPLTLESARPSHTSQYLCASRLTTGSSSDTQYFGPGTRLTVL.

This clone was seen just once. The V gene is TRBV6-5, the J gene TRBJ2-3; unclear D gene. Trimming cost V 7 bases and J 1 base, with 15 bases left between them. The length of the CDR3 is 15 residues. Germline loops: CDR1 MNHEY, CDR2 SVGAGI. CDR3 loop: CASTFSVSGTDTQYF. The CDR3 nucleotides read TGTGCCAGCACCTTCAGCGTCTCGGGCACAGATACGCAGTATTTT.

The chain joins TRBV7-9 to TRBJ2-7, with D possibly matching TRBD1 (5 bases). V was shortened by 1 base and J by 7 bases, with 11 bases between the two germline ends. Germline lookup yields CDR1 SEHNR and CDR2 FQNEAQ (reference sequence). The CDR3 loop spans 13 amino acids. The CDR3 DNA reads TGTGCCAGCAGCTTAGAGGGGATGAGGGAGCAGTACTTC. This sequence encodes CASSLEGMREQYF.

V and J are TRBV4-2 and TRBJ2-1; D gene uncertain. V shed 2 bases and J shed 3 bases, with 5 bases lying between them. Germline values: CDR1 LGHNA, CDR2 YNFKEQ. This CDR3 is 13 amino acids long. The CDR3 DNA sequence: TGTGCCAGCAGCCAACGGTTCTACAATGAGCAGTTCTTC. Amino acids: CASSQRFYNEQFF.

This clone appeared a single time. This rearrangement joins TRBV7-9 to TRBJ1-3, with 7 bases identical to TRBD1. The junction had 3 bases not matched to a gene; V was cut back by 5 bases and J by 2 bases. The CDR3 spans 14 residues. Germline V gene lookup returns CDR1 SEHNR and CDR2 FQNEAQ (reference sequence). The CDR3 DNA reads as TGTGCCAGCAGCCGAACAGGGGCTGGAAACACCATATATTTT. Its translation is CASSRTGAGNTIYF.

The chain links TRBV5-1 to TRBJ2-2; D is possibly TRBD2 (5 bases). CDR3 length equals 15 residues. Between the trimmed V and J ends, which lost 8 bases and 6 bases, there was a span of 20 bases. Germline CDR1 SGHRS, CDR2 YFSETQ. The CDR3 nucleotides are TGCGCCAGTATGGTAGACGGTGGAGGAGCCGGGGAGCTGTTTTTT. Its translation is CASMVDGGGAGELFF. Supplemented by reference TRBV5-1 and TRBJ2-2, the full variable domain reads KAGVTQTPRYLIKTRGQQVTLSCSPISGHRSVSWYQQTPGQGLQFLFEYFSETQRNKGNFPGRFSGRQFSNSRSEMNVSTLELGDSALYLCASMVDGGGAGELFFGEGSRLTVL.

The chain has TRBV5-1 and TRBJ2-1; D may be TRBD2 (6 bases). Trimming pared 0 bases from V and 3 bases from J, leaving 13 bases between. This CDR3 region has 16 residues. Germline-derived CDR1 and CDR2 are SGHRS and YFSETQ. CDR3: CASSLGRRGGYNEQFF. The DNA of the CDR3 is TGCGCCAGCAGCTTGGGGAGGCGGGGTGGCTACAATGAGCAGTTCTTC.

This clone has only a few counts. The rearrangement links TRBV5-8 to TRBJ2-7; 11 bases match TRBD1. This CDR3 comprises 15 residues. Germline V lookup: CDR1 SGHTS, CDR2 YDEGEE. With 9 bases clipped from V and 0 bases from J, the junction kept 8 bases outside the gene matches. CDR3 residues: CATGTGGTSSYEQYF. The CDR3 DNA sequence: TGTGCCACCGGGACAGGGGGAACCAGCTCCTACGAGCAGTACTTC.

The rearrangement links TRBV19 to TRBJ1-3; 9 bases agree with TRBD1. Trimming cost V 7 bases and J 1 base; bases outside gene matches: 2. The CDR3 length is 14 residues. Germline CDR1 reads LNHDA; CDR2 reads SQIVND (reference sequence). The CDR3 sequence: CASTDRGSGNTIYF. CDR3 nucleotide sequence: TGTGCCAGTACGGACAGGGGTTCTGGAAACACCATATATTTT.

This clone was found once. This rearrangement joins TRBV7-7 to TRBJ2-5, with TRBD2 identical over 9 bases. CDR3 length: 14 amino acids. Germline V lookup: CDR1 SSHAT, CDR2 FNYEAQ (reference sequence). J lost 4 bases, V lost 4 bases, and 4 bases had no gene match. This CDR3 reads CASSYSGGSETQYF. The CDR3, as DNA: TGTGCCAGCAGCTACAGCGGGGGGTCAGAGACCCAGTACTTC.

This clone appeared once. This chain joins TRBV6-1 and TRBJ2-7, with D possibly TRBD1 on 5 matching bases. This CDR3 has 13 amino acids. Trimming stripped 5 bases from V and 7 bases from J, with 15 bases between. The germline CDR1 and CDR2 sequences are MNHNS and SASEGT. The CDR3 is CASSPEDIQEQYF. CDR3 bases: TGTGCCAGCAGTCCCGAGGACATTCAAGAGCAGTACTTC.

This rearrangement joins TRBV5-4 to TRBJ2-3; 7 bases align to TRBD1. V gave up 1 base and J gave up 5 bases; unmatched junction bases: 4. This CDR3 has 14 amino acids. Germline loops: CDR1 SGHNT, CDR2 YYREEE (reference sequence). CDR3 amino acids: CASSLKAGGDTQYF. DNA of the CDR3: TGTGCCAGCAGCTTGAAGGCAGGGGGAGATACGCAGTATTTT.

This clone came up a few times. The genes are TRBV19 and TRBJ1-1, with D perhaps matching TRBD1 (5 bases). CDR1 LNHDA and CDR2 SQIVND come from the germline V gene (reference sequence). Trimming cost V 7 bases and J 6 bases, with 18 bases left between them. CDR3 size: 14 residues. The CDR3 sequence: CASKTSGIRSEAFF. In DNA form, the CDR3 reads TGTGCCAGTAAGACCTCAGGGATTAGGTCTGAAGCTTTCTTT.

The chain employs TRBV19 and TRBJ1-2; D is possibly TRBD1 (5 bases). CDR3 length equals 13 residues. Looked up from germline, CDR1 is LNHDA and CDR2 is SQIVND (reference sequence). V was cut by 5 bases and J by 5 bases, with 12 bases left in between. The CDR3 here is CASSPWDLYGYTF. CDR3 nucleotides: TGTGCCAGTAGTCCATGGGACTTATATGGCTACACCTTC.

This clone was seen once. The same CDR3 can be traced to other DNA sequences in this sample. The V gene is TRBV6-1, the J gene TRBJ1-1, with a weak D call TRBD1 (5 bases). Trimming took off 2 bases at V and 8 bases at J, with 12 bases between the two ends. From germline, CDR1 is MNHNS and CDR2 SASEGT. The CDR3 covers 13 residues. CDR3 amino acids: CASSERQGTEAFF. Here the CDR3 DNA reads TGTGCCAGCAGTGAAAGGCAGGGAACAGAAGCTTTCTTT.

V usage is TRBV7-9 and J usage is TRBJ2-3, with a possible D match to TRBD2 (5 bases). Germline V gives CDR1 SEHNR, CDR2 FQNEAQ (reference sequence). The length of the CDR3 is 14 residues. The V end lost 5 bases, the J end lost 1 base, and 10 bases lay between the germline ends. The CDR3 sequence is CASSPPGGTDTQYF. The DNA of the CDR3 is TGTGCCAGCAGCCCCCCCGGGGGCACAGATACGCAGTATTTT.

The rearrangement uses TRBV6-1 and TRBJ1-6; no definite D call. CDR3 length: 13 residues. The V gene lost 2 bases and the J gene lost 11 bases, with 10 bases spanning the gap. The germline CDR1 and CDR2 sequences are MNHNS and SASEGT. CDR3 residues: CASSETPETPLHF. CDR3 in DNA: TGTGCCAGCAGTGAAACCCCCGAGACACCCCTCCACTTT.

The rearrangement links TRBV6-5 to TRBJ2-7; D unclear. The CDR3 extends over 11 amino acids. Between the trimmed V and J ends, which lost 5 bases and 2 bases, there was a span of 4 bases. CDR1 is MNHEY and CDR2 is SVGAGI in the germline V gene. The CDR3 sequence is CASSTAYEQYF. CDR3 in DNA: TGTGCCAGCAGTACAGCCTACGAGCAGTACTTC.

The chain carries TRBV5-1 and TRBJ2-7; 10 nucleotides align to TRBD2. Trimming removed 4 bases from V and 6 bases from J; junction bases left unmatched: 4. Germline-derived CDR1 and CDR2 are SGHRS and YFSETQ. This CDR3 is built from 13 residues. Here the CDR3 reads CASSPGLATEQYF. In nucleotides, the CDR3 is TGCGCCAGCAGCCCGGGACTAGCGACCGAGCAGTACTTC.